These 26 T cell receptor beta chains came from one sample sequenced in a study of blood T cell repertoires in COVID-19. Sequencing was performed with immunoSEQ multiplex PCR; in TCRdb, only in-frame clones are kept and a portion is missing. The table has over 100,000 clones, roughly 86% seen once; the top ten hold approximately 4%. Sequencing was done on a sample of peripheral blood. All receptors derive from a man aged 40-49 years with acute or convalescent COVID-19.

CDR3 coding DNA: TGTGCCAGCAGTTTTAGGGACAGAAATTCACCCCTCCACTTT. Its protein product is CASSFRDRNSPLHF. V gene TRBV27 combines with J gene TRBJ1-6, with 7 bases that match TRBD1. With V trimmed by 3 bases and J by 7 bases, 3 bases remained unmatched. The length of the CDR3 is 14 residues. Germline V gene sequence: CDR1 MNHEY, CDR2 SMNVEV (reference sequence).

The chain uses TRBV10-2 and TRBJ2-5, with D maybe TRBD2 (6 bases). CDR1 WSHSY and CDR2 SAAADI come from the germline V gene. CDR3 length: 16 amino acids. Trimming took 0 bases from V and 7 from J, leaving 18 bases between them. CDR3: CASSESVPGVAGTQYF. As DNA, the CDR3 is TGCGCCAGCAGTGAGTCGGTACCGGGAGTAGCAGGGACCCAGTACTTC.

V and J are TRBV27 and TRBJ2-6; D remains ambiguous. Per the germline V gene, CDR1 is MNHEY and CDR2 is SMNVEV (reference sequence). V lost 1 base to trimming and J lost 0 bases, with 10 bases between them. There are 17 residues in the CDR3. CDR3 nucleotide sequence: TGTGCCAGCAGTTTATATGACTGGAACTCTGGGGCCAACGTCCTGACTTTC. This codes for CASSLYDWNSGANVLTF. Full variable domain (remainder filled in from reference TRBV27 and TRBJ2-6): EAQVTQNPRYLITVTGKKLTVTCSQNMNHEYMSWYRQDPGLGLRQIYYSMNVEVTDKGDVPEGYKVSRKEKRNFPLILESPSPNQTSLYFCASSLYDWNSGANVLTFGAGSRLTVL.

The rearrangement links TRBV4-1 to TRBJ2-1; 14 bases match TRBD2. The germline CDR1 and CDR2 sequences are MGHRA and YSYEKL. This CDR3 has 18 amino acids. Trimming at V came to 4 bases and at J to 6 bases, leaving 11 bases not matched to a gene. CDR3 loop: CASSPLGTSGRLTNEQFF. DNA of the CDR3: TGCGCCAGCAGCCCACTAGGGACTAGCGGGAGACTAACCAATGAGCAGTTCTTC.

This chain links TRBV7-8 with TRBJ1-2, with D maybe TRBD1 (6 bases). Trimming took off 1 base at V and 6 bases at J, with 24 bases between the two ends. This CDR3 is 18 amino acids long. Germline V CDR1 and CDR2: SGHVS, FQNEAQ. CDR3 sequence reads: CASSLVHTGRKVKDGYTF. The CDR3 DNA sequence: TGTGCCAGCAGCTTAGTCCATACAGGGCGAAAGGTTAAGGATGGCTACACCTTC.

V and J are TRBV11-2 and TRBJ1-5; 8 bases match TRBD1. This CDR3 contains 15 residues. Germline V gene sequence: CDR1 SGHAT, CDR2 FQNNGV. V lost 2 bases to trimming and J lost 6 bases; unmatched junction nucleotides: 6. CDR3 sequence (DNA): TGTGCCAGCAGCTTACAGGGGGCGGTGGGTCAGCCCCAGCATTTT. Its translation is CASSLQGAVGQPQHF.

The CDR3 sequence: CASSTGQYYEQYF. As DNA, the CDR3 is TGTGCCAGCAGTACGGGACAGTACTACGAGCAGTACTTC. This chain connects TRBV7-8 to TRBJ2-7; 7 nucleotides agree with TRBD1. J lost 3 bases, V lost 6 bases, and 5 bases had no gene match. Germline-derived CDR1 and CDR2 are SGHVS and FQNEAQ. The CDR3 covers 13 residues.

J is TRBJ2-5 and V is TRBV7-2, with TRBD2 as a possible D gene (6 bases). The CDR3 extends over 12 amino acids. The V end was cut by 5 bases, the J end by 5 bases, with 9 bases between. The V gene's germline CDR1 is SGHTA and CDR2 FQGNSA. In DNA, the CDR3 is TGTGCCAGCAGCGATAGCGGTGAGACCCAGTACTTC. It translates to CASSDSGETQYF.

The chain carries TRBV13 and TRBJ1-2; 9 nucleotides match TRBD1. The J segment lost 2 bases and the V segment lost 3 bases, leaving 4 bases of the junction unmatched. Germline V lookup: CDR1 PRHDT, CDR2 FYEKMQ (reference sequence). The CDR3 spans 15 residues. CDR3: CASSLDRGNNYGYTF. DNA of the CDR3: TGTGCCAGCAGCTTGGACAGGGGTAACAACTATGGCTACACCTTC.

As DNA, the CDR3 is TGTGCCTGGAGTCAACAGGGGGACAATCAGCCCCAGCATTTT. It codes for CAWSQQGDNQPQHF. The rearrangement uses TRBV30 and TRBJ1-5; 8 bases align to TRBD1. J gave up 3 bases and V 2 bases, and 3 bases lay outside the gene matches. Germline V CDR1 and CDR2: GTSNPN, SVGIG (reference sequence). The CDR3 extends over 14 amino acids.

V usage is TRBV12-3 or TRBV12-4 and J usage is TRBJ1-6; D may be TRBD1 (5 bases). Trimming removed 4 bases from V and 11 bases from J, with 12 bases in between. This CDR3 has 13 residues. The CDR3 spells CASSSRGEAPLHF. For the CDR3, the DNA is TGTGCCAGCAGTTCGAGAGGGGAGGCACCCCTCCACTTT.

This chain links TRBV15 with TRBJ2-7, with TRBD2 as a possible D gene (5 bases). Trimming cost V 0 bases and J 3 bases, with 15 bases left between them. This CDR3 comprises 16 residues. The germline V gene has CDR1 LNHNV and CDR2 YYDKDF (reference sequence). Here the CDR3 DNA reads TGTGCCACCAGCAGAGATCGCGGGCAACAGTTCTACGAGCAGTACTTC. Protein: CATSRDRGQQFYEQYF.

J is TRBJ2-1 and V is TRBV11-2; 11 bases agree with TRBD2. Losses at the gene ends were 5 bases for V and 2 bases for J; bases not matched to a gene: 11. Germline-derived CDR1 and CDR2 are SGHAT and FQNNGV. The CDR3 contains 18 residues. This chain's CDR3 is CASSLGTSGHRTYNEQFF. The CDR3 DNA is TGTGCCAGCAGCCTTGGGACTAGCGGTCATCGAACCTACAATGAGCAGTTCTTC.

DNA of the CDR3: TGTGCCAGCAGTTTAGGGGGGGGCTCTTCTTACACCGGGGAGCTGTTTTTT. The encoded protein is CASSLGGGSSYTGELFF. The chain combines TRBV27 with TRBJ2-2; possibly TRBD2 for D (7 bases). Germline V gene sequence: CDR1 MNHEY, CDR2 SMNVEV (reference sequence). The CDR3 loop spans 17 amino acids. V was trimmed by 2 bases and J by 3 bases, leaving 16 bases between them.

The rearrangement links TRBV7-9 to TRBJ1-1, with 7 bases lining up with TRBD1. Germline CDR1 is SEHNR and CDR2 is FQNEAQ (reference sequence). The CDR3 runs 14 residues. V shed 4 bases and J 4 bases; nucleotides not matched to a gene: 6. The CDR3 region is CASSSLNRGTEAFF. The CDR3 coding sequence is TGTGCCAGCAGCTCATTAAACAGGGGCACTGAAGCTTTCTTT.

J is TRBJ2-3 and V is TRBV14, with D possibly being TRBD2 (5 bases). The V gene's germline CDR1 is SGHDN and CDR2 FVKESK. V was cut by 1 base and J by 4 bases, with 12 bases left in between. The length of the CDR3 is 15 residues. CDR3 sequence reads: CASSQAYSGADTQYF. The CDR3 DNA reads TGTGCCAGCAGCCAAGCATATTCCGGGGCAGATACGCAGTATTTT.

The chain links TRBV5-1 to TRBJ2-3; D unclear. Trimming took off 5 bases at V and 0 bases at J, with 13 bases between the two ends. The CDR3 length is 15 residues. Germline V gene data show CDR1 as SGHRS and CDR2 as YFSETQ. CDR3 region: CASSQTSPSTDTQYF. CDR3 sequence (DNA): TGCGCCAGCAGTCAGACTTCCCCTAGCACAGATACGCAGTATTTT.

The chain recombines TRBV6-5 with TRBJ1-2; D remains ambiguous. V was shortened by 5 bases and J by 4 bases, with 8 bases between the two germline ends. The CDR3 has 12 residues. The germline gives CDR1 MNHEY, CDR2 SVGAGI. The CDR3 is CASSQQIYGYTF. As DNA, the CDR3 is TGTGCCAGCAGTCAACAGATCTATGGCTACACCTTC.

In this sample, this clone turned up a few times. The rearrangement joins TRBV7-6 to TRBJ1-1; weak D call: TRBD1 (6 bases). This CDR3 contains 14 residues. V was trimmed by 5 bases and J by 0 bases, leaving 10 bases between them. Per the germline V gene, CDR1 is SGHVS and CDR2 is FNYEAQ. The CDR3 here is CASSPTGMNTEAFF. As DNA, the CDR3 is TGTGCCAGCAGCCCTACAGGGATGAACACTGAAGCTTTCTTT.

This chain joins TRBV30 and TRBJ2-1, with TRBD2 matching over 7 bases. The CDR3 contains 15 residues. CDR1 and CDR2 from the germline V gene are GTSNPN and SVGIG (reference sequence). V trimming: 4 bases; J trimming: 3 bases; junction bases outside the gene matches: 9. The CDR3 DNA is TGTGCCTGGATCCCTGAGTGGGGGGGCTACAATGAGCAGTTCTTC. Its translation: CAWIPEWGGYNEQFF.

The chain combines TRBV7-2 with TRBJ2-7; no clear D. Germline assignment: CDR1 SGHTA and CDR2 FQGNSA. The CDR3 sequence is 15 residues long. Trimming shortened V by 2 bases and J by 3 bases, and 14 bases separated the two germline ends. Here the CDR3 reads CASSLYVYGSYEQYF. CDR3 DNA: TGTGCCAGCAGCTTATATGTTTATGGCAGCTACGAGCAGTACTTC.

The rearrangement links TRBV5-5 to TRBJ1-1; perhaps TRBD1 as D (5 bases). This CDR3 contains 15 residues. Deletions cut 0 bases from V and 3 bases from J, with 12 bases between. The germline V gene has CDR1 SGHKS and CDR2 YYEKEE (reference sequence). CDR3 sequence (DNA): TGTGCCAGCAGCTTGGGCTTGGGGCATGACACTGAAGCTTTCTTT. This encodes CASSLGLGHDTEAFF.

This clone was detected once. This chain joins TRBV19 and TRBJ1-1; TRBD1 agrees at 7 bases. The ends lost 8 bases at V and 2 bases at J; junction bases unmatched: 8. The CDR3 runs to 14 residues. CDR1 LNHDA and CDR2 SQIVND come from the germline V gene (reference sequence). The CDR3 nucleotides read TGTGCCAGTGACCCAGGGGGAATAAACACTGAAGCTTTCTTT. This encodes CASDPGGINTEAFF.

The chain combines TRBV4-1 with TRBJ2-2; 8 positions agree with TRBD2. Germline lookup yields CDR1 MGHRA and CDR2 YSYEKL. Unmatched junction bases numbered 8, after V lost 3 bases and J lost 5 bases. CDR3 size: 16 residues. In nucleotides, the CDR3 is TGCGCCAGCAGCCACCACGGGACTAGATCAACCGGGGAGCTGTTTTTT. Its protein product is CASSHHGTRSTGELFF.

This clone has more than one count but fewer than ten. The chain joins TRBV2 to TRBJ1-2; 8 bases align to TRBD1. The CDR3 spans 15 residues. V dropped 3 bases and J dropped 5; count of bases not matched to a gene: 8. Germline loops: CDR1 SNHLY, CDR2 FYNNEI. The chain's CDR3 is CASSDTIDRGYGYTF. In nucleotides, the CDR3 is TGTGCCAGCAGTGACACAATAGACAGGGGTTATGGCTACACCTTC.

The rearrangement links TRBV4-3 to TRBJ1-2, with 9 bases aligning to TRBD1. This CDR3 is built from 14 residues. Trimming took 0 bases from V and 8 from J; bases not matched to a gene: 4. The germline gives CDR1 LGHNA, CDR2 YSLEER. CDR3 protein: CASSQDGTGWGYTF. The DNA of the CDR3 is TGCGCCAGCAGCCAAGATGGGACAGGGTGGGGCTACACCTTC.